The 18 T cell receptor beta chains listed next were all sequenced from one sample in a study of cytomegalovirus exposure and HLA in healthy donors. With 60 Vbeta and 13 Jbeta primers, the PCR was carried out. Repertoires were generated with immunoSEQ multiplex PCR, while TCRdb's copy carries only in-frame clones and drops some. The sample yields under 200,000 clones, around nine tenths seen once. The specimen sequenced was PBMCs. The receptors shown here come from a woman aged 25 to 39 in good health and CMV-seronegative.

The V call is TRBV2, the J call TRBJ2-7, with 8 bases that match TRBD1. After removal of 10 bases from V and 3 bases from J, the junction contained 8 bases not matched to a gene. The germline V gene has CDR1 SNHLY and CDR2 FYNNEI. The CDR3 has 13 residues. CDR3 region: CATGADRGYEQYF. The CDR3 DNA sequence: TGTGCCACCGGAGCTGACAGGGGCTACGAGCAGTACTTC. The complete variable domain, with remaining parts taken from reference TRBV2 and TRBJ2-7, reads EPEVTQTPSHQVTQMGQEVILRCVPISNHLYFYWYRQILGQKVEFLVSFYNNEISEKSEIFDDQFSVERPDGSNFTLKIRSTKLEDSAMYFCATGADRGYEQYFGPGTRLTVT.

V usage is TRBV27 and J usage is TRBJ2-7; tentatively, D is TRBD2 (6 bases). Germline CDR1 reads MNHEY; CDR2 reads SMNVEV (reference sequence). The CDR3 length is 13 residues. The V end lost 6 bases, the J end lost 2 bases, and 11 bases lay between the germline ends. The CDR3 loop reads CASRVGGTYEQYF. The CDR3, as DNA: TGTGCCAGCAGGGTGGGGGGTACCTACGAGCAGTACTTC.

The CDR3 coding sequence is TGTGCCAGCAGTCCGGGGTTAAGCACCGGGGAGCTGTTTTTT. Encoded protein: CASSPGLSTGELFF. The chain carries TRBV27 and TRBJ2-2; a weak D match, TRBD2 (5 bases). The CDR3 sequence is 14 residues long. The V gene's germline CDR1 is MNHEY and CDR2 SMNVEV (reference sequence). V lost 5 bases and J 4 bases, leaving 11 bases between the germline ends.

This rearrangement joins TRBV5-1 to TRBJ1-1; 7 nucleotides align to TRBD1. The CDR3 totals 13 residues. V gave up 3 bases and J gave up 4 bases; unmatched junction bases: 3. Germline V CDR1 and CDR2: SGHRS, YFSETQ. The DNA for the CDR3 is TGCGCCAGCAGCTCGGACAGGTTCACTGAAGCTTTCTTT. Translation gives CASSSDRFTEAFF.

The CDR3 DNA follows: TGTGCCAGCAGCGTAGAATCGACAGGGATCAGTAAAGCTTTCTTT. This translates into CASSVESTGISKAFF. This chain joins TRBV9 and TRBJ1-1; 7 bases line up with TRBD1. V dropped 0 bases and J dropped 9; count of bases not matched to a gene: 11. There are 15 residues in the CDR3. From germline, CDR1 is SGDLS and CDR2 YYNGEE.

This rearrangement joins TRBV10-2 to TRBJ2-2, with D uncertain. The CDR3 has 17 amino acids. V lost 5 bases to trimming and J lost 6 bases, with 22 bases between them. CDR1 and CDR2 from the germline V gene are WSHSY and SAAADI. This chain's CDR3 is CASSNAGWSIGSGELFF. CDR3 DNA sequence: TGCGCCAGCAGTAATGCTGGCTGGAGTATCGGATCCGGGGAGCTGTTTTTT.

The chain uses TRBV19 and TRBJ1-5; tentative D call: TRBD1 (6 bases). CDR1 and CDR2 from the germline V gene are LNHDA and SQIVND (reference sequence). Deletions cut 4 bases from V and 7 bases from J, with 17 bases between. The CDR3 runs to 15 residues. The CDR3 region has the DNA TGTGCCAGTAGTACCCTCGGGGGGCGAGGGCAGCCCCAGCATTTT. It translates to CASSTLGGRGQPQHF.

The chain employs TRBV14 and TRBJ2-1; 10 bases align to TRBD2. The germline V gene encodes CDR1 SGHDN and CDR2 FVKESK. The CDR3 has 15 residues. J lost 9 bases, V lost 2 bases, and 7 bases had no gene match. CDR3 region: CASSQRIAGGGEQFF. In nucleotides, the CDR3 is TGTGCCAGCAGCCAAAGGATAGCGGGGGGAGGTGAGCAGTTCTTC.

This chain joins TRBV6-6 and TRBJ2-7; 8 bases match TRBD1. V shed 7 bases, J shed 7 bases, and the junction held 12 bases outside the gene matches. The germline V gene has CDR1 MNHNY and CDR2 SVGAGI (reference sequence). The CDR3 contains 14 residues. The CDR3 nucleotides read TGTGCCAGCATCGTCGGGACAGGAGGAGGAGAGCAGTACTTC. Translated, it gives CASIVGTGGGEQYF.

V is TRBV19 and J is TRBJ1-2; 7 bases fit TRBD1. Germline V gene lookup returns CDR1 LNHDA and CDR2 SQIVND (reference sequence). The CDR3 has 14 residues. Losses at the gene ends were 5 bases for V and 4 bases for J; bases not matched to a gene: 7. DNA of the CDR3: TGTGCCAGTAGTGACGACAGGGCCTCCTATGGCTACACCTTC. It specifies CASSDDRASYGYTF.

The chain combines TRBV11-2 with TRBJ2-3, with D uncertain. V was clipped by 5 bases and J by 5 bases, with 11 bases between them. CDR1 and CDR2 (germline): SGHAT, FQNNGV. The CDR3 is 13 amino acids. The CDR3 DNA follows: TGTGCCAGCAGCGGAGATTTTCGAGATACGCAGTATTTT. It translates to CASSGDFRDTQYF.

V gene TRBV10-2 combines with J gene TRBJ2-5; D perhaps matches TRBD2 (6 bases). This CDR3 has 13 residues. V lost 11 bases, J lost 5 bases, and 18 bases lay in between. Germline lookup yields CDR1 WSHSY and CDR2 SAAADI. CDR3 region: CALLAGPGETQYF. The CDR3 bases are TGCGCCCTTTTGGCGGGGCCGGGGGAGACCCAGTACTTC.

V is TRBV9 and J is TRBJ2-1; possibly TRBD2 for D (6 bases). This CDR3 region has 14 residues. Per the germline V gene, CDR1 is SGDLS and CDR2 is YYNGEE. V was clipped by 0 bases and J by 8 bases, with 12 bases between them. The CDR3: CASSVVGGGDEQFF. The CDR3 region has the DNA TGTGCCAGCAGCGTAGTGGGGGGTGGGGATGAGCAGTTCTTC.

This clone has a single count. CDR3 bases: TGTGCCAGTAGTATATCTTTTGGGGCCAACGTCCTGACTTTC. Its translation: CASSISFGANVLTF. The chain couples TRBV19 to TRBJ2-6, with unresolved D. CDR3 length equals 14 residues. V was cut by 2 bases and J by 3 bases, with 5 bases left in between. Looked up from germline, CDR1 is LNHDA and CDR2 is SQIVND (reference sequence).

The chain combines TRBV10-3 with TRBJ2-5; 10 bases match TRBD2. Near its end, the DNA agrees better with TRBJ2-7, so the J call may be wrong. Germline CDR1 ENHRY, CDR2 SYGVKD. CDR3 size: 16 residues. The chain's CDR3 is CAISESSGRVSYEQYF. The CDR3 DNA reads as TGTGCCATCAGTGAGTCAAGCGGGAGGGTCTCCTACGAGCAGTACTTC.

This chain links TRBV5-6 with TRBJ2-1; 7 bases line up with TRBD2. Trimming took 4 bases from V and 8 from J; bases not matched to a gene: 12. The CDR3 spans 15 residues. Germline-derived CDR1 and CDR2 are SGHDT and YYEEEE. The CDR3 protein is CASSVGLERTDEQFF. CDR3 bases: TGTGCCAGCAGCGTCGGACTAGAACGCACCGATGAGCAGTTCTTC.

The CDR3 region is CSVGQGGYGYTF. The CDR3 bases are TGCAGCGTTGGACAGGGCGGCTATGGCTACACCTTC. This chain uses TRBV29-1 with TRBJ1-2, with 7 bases identical to TRBD1. The CDR3 is 12 amino acids. V shed 4 bases and J 4 bases; nucleotides not matched to a gene: 3. CDR1 and CDR2 (germline): SQVTM, ANQGSEA.

The V call is TRBV30, the J call TRBJ2-1; 7 bases are a match to TRBD2. The germline gives CDR1 GTSNPN, CDR2 SVGIG (reference sequence). The CDR3 covers 14 residues. The V segment lost 5 bases and the J segment 7 bases; nucleotides outside the gene matches: 11. Here the CDR3 DNA reads TGTGCCTGGTTTAGCGATGGGGGAGGGAATGAGCAGTTCTTC. It is translated as CAWFSDGGGNEQFF.